Below are 5 T cell receptor beta chains sequenced from a single sample in a study of blood T cell repertoires in COVID-19. Assay: immunoSEQ multiplex PCR; the TCRdb copy retains only in-frame clones and omits some. The repertoire consists of more than 250,000 clones, with roughly 86% occurring once and the leading ten covering 3.6%. The sample consisted of peripheral blood. Receptors were obtained from a man aged 18-30 years with active or convalescent COVID-19.

The V and J genes are TRBV5-4 and TRBJ2-3, with 8 nucleotides matching TRBD1. CDR1 and CDR2 from the germline V gene are SGHNT and YYREEE (reference sequence). The CDR3 contains 14 residues. V shed 7 bases and J 4 bases; nucleotides not matched to a gene: 8. This CDR3 is CASGRTGMSDTQYF. The CDR3 DNA reads as TGTGCCAGCGGTAGGACAGGGATGTCAGATACGCAGTATTTT.

V and J are TRBV3-1 (or the pseudogene TRBV3-2) and TRBJ1-1, with D maybe TRBD1 (6 bases). V was shortened by 7 bases and J by 5 bases, with 14 bases between the two germline ends. Germline CDR1 and CDR2: LGHDT and YNNKEL (reference sequence). The length of the CDR3 is 13 residues. CDR3 amino acids: CASTEAGETEAFF. CDR3 bases: TGTGCCAGCACCGAAGCAGGGGAAACTGAAGCTTTCTTT.

The chain is built from TRBV30 and TRBJ2-5, with a possible D match to TRBD1 (5 bases). The CDR3 is 15 residues long. Trimming cost V 1 base and J 2 bases, with 14 bases left between them. Per the germline V gene, CDR1 is GTSNPN and CDR2 is SVGIG (reference sequence). The CDR3 DNA reads TGTGCCTGGAGTGGAGGTAGGGGTCGGCAAGAGACCCAGTACTTC. Protein: CAWSGGRGRQETQYF. The complete variable domain, with remaining parts taken from reference TRBV30 and TRBJ2-5, reads SQTIHQWPATLVQPVGSPLSLECTVEGTSNPNLYWYRQAAGRGLQLLFYSVGIGQISSEVPQNLSASRPQDRQFILSSKKLLLSDSGFYLCAWSGGRGRQETQYFGPGTRLLVL.

V gene TRBV7-9 combines with J gene TRBJ2-5; 7 positions match TRBD2. Germline V gene data show CDR1 as SEHNR and CDR2 as FQNEAQ (reference sequence). The CDR3 has 16 residues. The ends lost 5 bases at V and 1 base at J; junction bases unmatched: 10. DNA for the CDR3: TGTGCCAGCAGCCCGGCTGCTAGCGGCCCCCAAGAGACCCAGTACTTC. Residues: CASSPAASGPQETQYF.

This clone has a single count. The chain links TRBV5-1 to TRBJ2-1; TRBD2 matches 13 bases. The CDR3 sequence is 17 residues long. Germline V gene data show CDR1 as SGHRS and CDR2 as YFSETQ. V lost 0 bases, J lost 10 bases, and 10 bases stayed unmatched. CDR3 DNA sequence: TGCGCCAGCAGCTTGGGGACTAGCGGGGGTACGCGCACGGAGCAGTTCTTC. Translation gives CASSLGTSGGTRTEQFF.